The next 25 T cell receptor beta chains were all read from a single sample in a study of T cell repertoires in aging, cancer and after chemotherapy. A mixed TRB-A/B primer pool amplified rearranged TRB by multiplex touch-down PCR. In TCRdb, the multiplex PCR reads were re-called with MiXCR into one record per CDR3 protein. Among 2,100 or so distinct CDR3 sequences, less than 35% were seen once, and the ten largest hold about a third. TCR beta rearrangements were amplified from peripheral blood genomic DNA. The sequencing input was blood. The receptors shown here come from a human donor in good health.

The chain joins TRBV27 to TRBJ2-1; 9 bases fit TRBD2. CDR1 is MNHEY, CDR2 SMNVEV, per germline (reference sequence). J was trimmed by 7 bases and V by 6 bases; bases with no gene match: 7. The CDR3 covers 14 residues. The CDR3 nucleotides are TGTGCCAGCAGGCGACTAGCGGAACCTAATGAGCAGTTCTTC. Its translation: CASRRLAEPNEQFF.

The rearrangement uses TRBV10-3 and TRBJ2-1; TRBD2 agrees at 10 bases. Unmatched junction bases numbered 14, after V lost 2 bases and J lost 7 bases. CDR3 size: 18 residues. The germline V gene encodes CDR1 ENHRY and CDR2 SYGVKD. In DNA form, the CDR3 reads TGTGCCATCAGTGAGCGATTTTCCCCTAGCGGGAGTCGAAATGAGCAGTTCTTC. It specifies CAISERFSPSGSRNEQFF.

The CDR3 coding sequence is TGTGCCAGCAGTTACTCCGGGACAGGGGCCTATGGCTACACCTTC. It translates to CASSYSGTGAYGYTF. V and J are TRBV6-5 and TRBJ1-2; 10 nucleotides align to TRBD1. With V trimmed by 0 bases and J by 4 bases, 2 bases remained unmatched. CDR1 and CDR2 (germline): MNHEY, SVGAGI. The CDR3 is 15 amino acids.

The chain links TRBV28 to TRBJ1-6; D is perhaps TRBD1 (6 bases). V lost 5 bases and J 8 bases, leaving 10 bases between the germline ends. CDR1 is MDHEN and CDR2 is SYDVKM in the germline V gene. The CDR3 is 13 residues long. The CDR3 spells CASSQGIYSPLHF. As DNA, the CDR3 is TGTGCCAGCAGTCAGGGGATTTATTCACCCCTCCACTTT.

The chain is built from TRBV7-2 and TRBJ2-3; no firm D call. Germline CDR1 and CDR2: SGHTA and FQGNSA. V lost 2 bases and J lost 4, with 16 bases in between. The CDR3 has 16 residues. The CDR3 spells CASSLFASRSPDTQYF. CDR3 DNA: TGTGCCAGCAGCTTATTCGCCTCAAGGAGTCCAGATACGCAGTATTTT.

To note about this clonotype: The junction shows a germline mismatch at one end, possibly a read error. This rearrangement joins TRBV5-4 to TRBJ1-3; D uncertain. Germline V gene sequence: CDR1 SGHNT, CDR2 YYREEE (reference sequence). This CDR3 contains 13 residues. The CDR3, as DNA: TGTGCCACCAGCTTGGTCTCTGGAAACACCATATATTTT. Its protein is CATSLVSGNTIYF.

This clonotype has only a few counts. The CDR3 DNA reads as TGCAGTGCTAACGAGGGACTAGATACCTACGAGCAGTACTTC. This translates into CSANEGLDTYEQYF. V usage is TRBV20-1 and J usage is TRBJ2-7; 8 nucleotides align to TRBD2. The CDR3 totals 14 residues. Germline CDR1 is DFQATT and CDR2 is SNEGSKA (reference sequence). V shed 4 bases and J 2 bases; nucleotides not matched to a gene: 7.

Sample share makes this clonotype medium-sized. The chain couples TRBV5-6 to TRBJ2-1; D unresolved. The germline V and J ends were trimmed by 4 bases and 4 bases, with 6 bases remaining between them. From germline, CDR1 is SGHDT and CDR2 YYEEEE. The CDR3 runs 12 residues. As DNA, the CDR3 is TGTGCCAGCAGCCAACGATACAATGAGCAGTTCTTC. It encodes CASSQRYNEQFF.

CDR3 nucleotides: TGTGCCAGCTCACTAGCGCGGAGGACCACCACCAATGAGCAGTTCTTC. Translation gives CASSLARRTTTNEQFF. V and J are TRBV18 and TRBJ2-1, with D possibly TRBD2 on 5 matching bases. The germline V and J ends were trimmed by 4 bases and 6 bases, with 19 bases remaining between them. The CDR3 is 16 amino acids. The germline gives CDR1 KGHSH, CDR2 LQKENI.

This clonotype has just a few counts. CDR3 nucleotide sequence: TGTGCCAGCAGCTCGCAGCCGGGACTAGCGGACAATGAGCAGTTCTTC. Protein product: CASSSQPGLADNEQFF. V is TRBV5-5 and J is TRBJ2-1, with 11 bases fitting TRBD2. V lost 3 bases, J lost 5 bases, and 7 bases stayed unmatched. CDR1 and CDR2 (germline): SGHKS, YYEKEE (reference sequence). The CDR3 has 16 residues.

This clonotype was recorded a few times. The CDR3 DNA follows: TGTGCCAGCAGTTTTAGCGGCTCCTACGAGCAGTACTTC. Translation gives CASSFSGSYEQYF. The rearrangement uses TRBV27 and TRBJ2-7, with D possibly being TRBD2 (6 bases). Germline lookup yields CDR1 MNHEY and CDR2 SMNVEV (reference sequence). CDR3 size: 13 residues. The V and J ends lost 3 bases and 0 bases respectively, with 6 bases between them.

Only a few counts were recorded for this clonotype. This rearrangement joins TRBV6-5 to TRBJ2-1; 7 bases are shared with TRBD1. The CDR3 contains 20 residues. Germline V lookup: CDR1 MNHEY, CDR2 SVGAGI. V gave up 6 bases and J gave up 4 bases; unmatched junction bases: 24. The CDR3 DNA follows: TGTGCCAGCAGCCCTACCCCCGGCAGGCACCCGGGGACAGTTTACAATGAGCAGTTCTTC. Translating it yields CASSPTPGRHPGTVYNEQFF.

This clonotype was picked up a small number of times. The rearrangement joins TRBV6-2 or TRBV6-3 to TRBJ2-5; D unclear. The CDR3 spans 11 residues. Trimming pared 6 bases from V and 4 bases from J, leaving 6 bases between. Germline V gene data show CDR1 as MNHEY and CDR2 as SVGEGT. The CDR3 protein is CASRSVETQYF. CDR3 DNA: TGTGCCAGCAGGAGTGTAGAGACCCAGTACTTC.

This rearrangement joins TRBV6-5 to TRBJ2-3; TRBD2 aligns across 9 bases. This CDR3 has 15 amino acids. The junction had 8 bases not matched to a gene; V was cut back by 5 bases and J by 5 bases. The germline V gene has CDR1 MNHEY and CDR2 SVGAGI. The CDR3 protein is CASSEGTSTGDTQYF. CDR3 DNA sequence: TGTGCCAGCAGTGAAGGGACTAGCACGGGAGATACGCAGTATTTT.

This clonotype is deemed medium-sized. This chain links TRBV30 with TRBJ2-1, with 8 bases fitting TRBD2. In germline, CDR1 is GTSNPN, CDR2 SVGIG (reference sequence). The CDR3 has 16 amino acids. V lost 3 bases to trimming and J lost 5 bases; unmatched junction nucleotides: 12. CDR3: CAWRTDTLSGNNEQFF. The CDR3 nucleotides are TGTGCCTGGAGGACCGATACCCTTAGCGGGAACAATGAGCAGTTCTTC.

V and J are TRBV7-6 and TRBJ1-3; the match to TRBD1 covers 8 bases. The CDR3 spans 16 residues. The trim removed 0 bases at V and 2 bases at J, leaving 3 bases unmatched. In germline, CDR1 is SGHVS, CDR2 FNYEAQ. CDR3 in amino acids: CASSLAQGATGNTIYF. CDR3 sequence (DNA): TGTGCCAGCAGCTTAGCGCAGGGGGCGACTGGAAACACCATATATTTT.

This clonotype is judged medium-sized (0.01 to 0.1%). For the CDR3, the DNA is TGTGCCAGCAGAAGGGAGGCTGAAGCTTTCTTT. This encodes CASRREAEAFF. The V call is TRBV6-5, the J call TRBJ1-1; D gene uncertain. Germline CDR1 and CDR2: MNHEY and SVGAGI. V lost 6 bases and J 6 bases, leaving 8 bases between the germline ends. The CDR3 has 11 amino acids.

By its share, this clonotype is medium-sized (0.01 to 0.1%). The chain couples TRBV15 to TRBJ2-1; 7 bases are shared with TRBD2. After removal of 4 bases from V and 4 bases from J, the junction contained 7 bases not matched to a gene. The CDR3 covers 15 residues. Per the germline V gene, CDR1 is LNHNV and CDR2 is YYDKDF (reference sequence). CDR3 amino acids: CATSKASGPYNEQFF. DNA for the CDR3: TGTGCCACCAGCAAAGCTAGCGGACCTTACAATGAGCAGTTCTTC.

The J gene is TRBJ2-2, the V gene TRBV7-9, with TRBD2 identical over 10 bases. The CDR3 consists of 17 residues. Germline assignment: CDR1 SEHNR and CDR2 FQNEAQ (reference sequence). J lost 5 bases, V lost 0 bases, and 6 bases had no gene match. This CDR3 reads CASSLAPSGSWTGELFF. DNA for the CDR3: TGTGCCAGCAGCTTAGCCCCTAGCGGGAGTTGGACCGGGGAGCTGTTTTTT.

This clonotype was counted only a few times. This sequence joins TRBV6-1 and TRBJ2-7; D perhaps matches TRBD2 (6 bases). V was shortened by 4 bases and J by 0 bases, with 7 bases between the two germline ends. This CDR3 is built from 13 residues. Germline V gives CDR1 MNHNS, CDR2 SASEGT. CDR3 protein: CASSVDYSYEQYF. The CDR3 nucleotides are TGTGCCAGCAGTGTGGACTACTCCTACGAGCAGTACTTC.

This chain joins TRBV18 and TRBJ1-3; D is possibly TRBD1 (6 bases). Germline lookup yields CDR1 KGHSH and CDR2 LQKENI. V lost 5 bases to trimming and J lost 0 bases, with 8 bases between them. This CDR3 has 14 amino acids. The CDR3: CASSGGGSGNTIYF. CDR3 bases: TGTGCCAGCTCAGGAGGGGGCTCTGGAAACACCATATATTTT.

The genes are TRBV5-6 and TRBJ1-6, with TRBD1 matching 9 bases. The V gene's germline CDR1 is SGHDT and CDR2 YYEEEE. The CDR3 length is 17 residues. After removal of 0 bases from V and 4 bases from J, the junction contained 5 bases not matched to a gene. CDR3 amino acids: CASSLGTGALYNSPLHF. CDR3 bases: TGTGCCAGCAGCTTGGGGACAGGGGCCTTGTATAATTCACCCCTCCACTTT.

The J gene is TRBJ2-5, the V gene TRBV7-2; weak D call: TRBD2 (6 bases). CDR1 and CDR2 from the germline V gene are SGHTA and FQGNSA. The ends were cut back, 2 bases at V and 5 bases at J, with 15 bases in the middle. The CDR3 totals 15 residues. CDR3 nucleotides: TGTGCCAGCAGCTTATCCTCCGGGAGCGGGGAGACCCAGTACTTC. It specifies CASSLSSGSGETQYF.

This clonotype is classed as medium-sized. The chain carries TRBV29-1 and TRBJ2-1, with TRBD2 as a possible D gene (6 bases). Trimming removed 7 bases at V and 7 bases at J, with 20 bases between. This CDR3 has 14 residues. The germline V gene has CDR1 SQVTM and CDR2 ANQGSEA. The CDR3 sequence: CSAPSSTSLNEQFF. In DNA form, the CDR3 reads TGCAGCGCCCCGAGCTCGACTAGTCTTAATGAGCAGTTCTTC.

This clonotype appeared a few times. The chain couples TRBV19 to TRBJ1-1; D perhaps matches TRBD1 (6 bases). Germline CDR1 and CDR2: LNHDA and SQIVND (reference sequence). The ends were cut back, 3 bases at V and 0 bases at J, with 11 bases in the middle. The CDR3 loop spans 15 amino acids. In DNA, the CDR3 is TGTGCCAGTAGTATGGGGGCGAGTGTGAACACTGAAGCTTTCTTT. Translation gives CASSMGASVNTEAFF.